This is a list of T cell receptor beta chains from one sample in a study of shared clonotypes between healthy human individuals. Here immunoSEQ multiplex PCR was the method, and the copy in TCRdb shows in-frame clones only, minus some. The sample yields 650,000 to 800,000 clones, over 55% seen once. Sample: memory CD4+ T cells sorted from blood. The receptors stem from a woman aged 30 to 39 in good health. Both conserved end residues are part of each CDR3. Each record gives: D gene, V gene, J gene, clone size, CDR3 DNA, CDR3 protein. A D gene is named only where the DNA matches it firmly. Expanded clones are given a class, and other clones once, few, many or no size at all.

-	TRBV19	TRBJ1-1	-	TGTGCCAGTATCCCCGCCCGGGCGAATTCTGGAGGCACTGAAGCTTTCTTT	CASIPARANSGGTEAFF
-	TRBV14	TRBJ1-6	few	TGTGCCAGCAGCCAAACGGCTAGGAGTTCACCCCTCCACTTT	CASSQTARSSPLHF
-	TRBV6-6	TRBJ2-7	-	TGTGCCAGCTGGATGACAGGCTCCTACGAGCAGTACTTC	CASWMTGSYEQYF
TRBD1	TRBV15	TRBJ2-5	-	TGTGCCACCAGCGGCCGGACAGGGGGGTTAGAGACCCAGTACTTC	CATSGRTGGLETQYF
TRBD2	TRBV30	TRBJ2-7	-	TGTGCCTGGAGCATAATAGCGGGAAGAGGCGAGCAGTACTTC	CAWSIIAGRGEQYF
TRBD1	TRBV5-1	TRBJ1-1	-	TGCGCCAGCAGCTTGATACCGCCGGGACAGGGGGCGAACACTGAAGCTTTCTTT	CASSLIPPGQGANTEAFF
-	TRBV5-4	TRBJ2-2	-	TGTGCCAGCAGCCCGCCTGGCACCCGAAACACCGGGGAGCTGTTTTTT	CASSPPGTRNTGELFF
-	TRBV5-1	TRBJ2-1	-	TGCGCCAGCAGCTTGCTCCCGGGGAATGAGCAGTTCTTC	CASSLLPGNEQFF
TRBD1	TRBV14	TRBJ1-1	-	TGTGCCAGCAGCCGAACAAACTACAGGGGAATGAACACTGAAGCTTTCTTT	CASSRTNYRGMNTEAFF
-	TRBV4-1	TRBJ2-7	-	TGCGCCAGCAGCCAAGATGGGCGTTTAGGGGCCCCCTCCTACGAGCAGTACTTC	CASSQDGRLGAPSYEQYF
-	TRBV29-1	TRBJ1-3	-	TGCAGCGTTGGGGGCGGGCCCCGATCCACCATATATTTT	CSVGGGPRSTIYF
-	TRBV2	TRBJ2-2	-	TGTGCCAGCAGTGAGGTTGGGCAGCTCACCGGGGAGCTGTTTTTT	CASSEVGQLTGELFF
-	TRBV14	TRBJ1-1	-	TGTGCCAGCAGCCAAGTAGGCGGGAAGGACACTGAAGCTTTCTTT	CASSQVGGKDTEAFF
-	TRBV5-1	TRBJ2-3	-	TGCGCCAGCAGCTTGGGTACAGGGATAGGGGATACGCAGTATTTT	CASSLGTGIGDTQYF
TRBD1	TRBV19	TRBJ1-2	few	TGTGCCAGTAGTCCCCGGACAGGGGATGGCTACACCTTC	CASSPRTGDGYTF
-	TRBV5-1	TRBJ1-4	-	TGCGCCAGCAGCTTGGGACAGAGCAGTAATGAAAAACTGTTTTTT	CASSLGQSSNEKLFF
-	TRBV18	TRBJ2-5	-	TGTGCCAGCTCACGGGAGATTGGACAAGAGACCCAGTACTTC	CASSREIGQETQYF
-	TRBV6-1	TRBJ2-7	-	TGTGCCAGCAGTGTCGAAACCAAGCAGTACTTC	CASSVETKQYF
-	TRBV6-4	TRBJ1-1	-	TGTGCCAGCAGTGACTTTCCAGGGGCTAGGGACACTGAAGCTTTCTTT	CASSDFPGARDTEAFF
-	TRBV28	TRBJ1-1	-	TGTGCCAGCACCCTAATCGGGGACACTGAAGCTTTCTTT	CASTLIGDTEAFF